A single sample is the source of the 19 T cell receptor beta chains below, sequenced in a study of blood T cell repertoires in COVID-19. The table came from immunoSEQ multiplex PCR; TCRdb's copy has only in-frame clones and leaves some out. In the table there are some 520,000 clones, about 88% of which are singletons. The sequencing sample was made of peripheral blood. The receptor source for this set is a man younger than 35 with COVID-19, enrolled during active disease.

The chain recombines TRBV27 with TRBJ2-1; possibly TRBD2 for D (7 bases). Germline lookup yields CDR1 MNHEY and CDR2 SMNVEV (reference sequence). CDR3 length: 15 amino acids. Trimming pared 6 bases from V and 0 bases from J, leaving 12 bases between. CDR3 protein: CASRTGGPSYNEQFF. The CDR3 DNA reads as TGTGCCAGCAGAACGGGGGGCCCCTCCTACAATGAGCAGTTCTTC.

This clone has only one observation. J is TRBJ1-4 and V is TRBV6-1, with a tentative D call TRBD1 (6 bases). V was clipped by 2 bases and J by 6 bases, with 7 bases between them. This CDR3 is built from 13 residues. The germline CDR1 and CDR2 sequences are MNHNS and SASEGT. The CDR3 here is CASSERQDEKLFF. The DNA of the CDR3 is TGTGCCAGCAGTGAAAGACAGGATGAAAAACTGTTTTTT.

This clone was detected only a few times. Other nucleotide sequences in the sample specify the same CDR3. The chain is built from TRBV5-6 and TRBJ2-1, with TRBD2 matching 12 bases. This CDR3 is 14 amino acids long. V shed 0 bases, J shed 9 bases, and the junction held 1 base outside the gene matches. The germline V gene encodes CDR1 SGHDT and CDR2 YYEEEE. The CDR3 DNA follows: TGTGCCAGCAGCTTGGGACTAGCGGGAGTTGAGCAGTTCTTC. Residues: CASSLGLAGVEQFF. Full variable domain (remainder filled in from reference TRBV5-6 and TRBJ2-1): DAGVTQSPTHLIKTRGQQVTLRCSPKSGHDTVSWYQQALGQGPQFIFQYYEEEERQRGNFPDRFSGHQFPNYSSELNVNALLLGDSALYLCASSLGLAGVEQFFGPGTRLTVL.

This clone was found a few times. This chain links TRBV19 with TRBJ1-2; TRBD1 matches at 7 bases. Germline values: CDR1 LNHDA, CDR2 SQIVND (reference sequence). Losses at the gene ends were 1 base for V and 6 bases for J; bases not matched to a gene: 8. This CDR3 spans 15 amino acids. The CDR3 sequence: CASSIVETGLHGYTF. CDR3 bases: TGTGCCAGTAGTATAGTCGAGACAGGGCTGCATGGCTACACCTTC.

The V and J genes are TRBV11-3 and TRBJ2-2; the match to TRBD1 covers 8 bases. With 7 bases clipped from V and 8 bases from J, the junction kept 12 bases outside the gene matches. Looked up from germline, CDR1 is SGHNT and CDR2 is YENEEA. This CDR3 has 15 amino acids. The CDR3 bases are TGTGCCAGCACCGCCCCGACAGGGGTGACAGGGGAGCTGTTTTTT. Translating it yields CASTAPTGVTGELFF.

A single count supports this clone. For the CDR3, the DNA is TGTGCCAGCAGCTTGCCGAGACAGGGGTCCACTGAAGCTTTCTTT. Translated, it gives CASSLPRQGSTEAFF. The V gene is TRBV5-5, the J gene TRBJ1-1; 8 nucleotides align to TRBD1. The CDR3 is made up of 15 amino acids. Germline trimming cut 1 base from V and 4 bases from J; bases unmatched to any gene: 6. CDR1 and CDR2 (germline): SGHKS, YYEKEE (reference sequence). Filled out from reference TRBV5-5 and TRBJ1-1, the complete variable domain reads DAGVTQSPTHLIKTRGQQVTLRCSPISGHKSVSWYQQVLGQGPQFIFQYYEKEERGRGNFPDRFSARQFPNYSSELNVNALLLGDSALYLCASSLPRQGSTEAFFGQGTRLTVV.

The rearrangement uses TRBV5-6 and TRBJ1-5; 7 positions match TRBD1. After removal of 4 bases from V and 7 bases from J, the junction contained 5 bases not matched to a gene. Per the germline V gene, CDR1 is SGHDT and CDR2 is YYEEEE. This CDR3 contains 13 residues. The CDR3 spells CASSLQGNQPQHF. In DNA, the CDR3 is TGTGCCAGCAGCCTACAGGGGAACCAGCCCCAGCATTTT.

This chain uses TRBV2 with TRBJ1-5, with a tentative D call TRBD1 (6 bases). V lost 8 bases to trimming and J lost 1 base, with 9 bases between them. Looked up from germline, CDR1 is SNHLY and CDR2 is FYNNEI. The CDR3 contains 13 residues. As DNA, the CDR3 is TGTGCCAGCGGTAGGGGGAGCAATCAGCCCCAGCATTTT. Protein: CASGRGSNQPQHF.

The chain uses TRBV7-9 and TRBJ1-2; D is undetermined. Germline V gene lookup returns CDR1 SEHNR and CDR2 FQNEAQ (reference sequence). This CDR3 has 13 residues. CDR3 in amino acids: CAERTGPNYGYTF. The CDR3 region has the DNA TGTGCGGAGCGGACGGGCCCTAACTATGGCTACACCTTC. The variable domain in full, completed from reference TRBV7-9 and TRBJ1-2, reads DTGVSQNPRHKITKRGQNVTFRCDPISEHNRLYWYRQTLGQGPEFLTYFQNEAQLEKSRLLSDRFSAERPKGSFSTLEIQRTEQGDSAMYLCAERTGPNYGYTFGSGTRLTVV.

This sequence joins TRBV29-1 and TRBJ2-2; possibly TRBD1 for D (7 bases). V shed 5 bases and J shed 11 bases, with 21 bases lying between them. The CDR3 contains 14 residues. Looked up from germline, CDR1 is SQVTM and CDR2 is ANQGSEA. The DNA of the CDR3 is TGCAGCGTTCGACAGGGCGGGATGTCGGTAGAGCTGTTTTTT. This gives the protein CSVRQGGMSVELFF.

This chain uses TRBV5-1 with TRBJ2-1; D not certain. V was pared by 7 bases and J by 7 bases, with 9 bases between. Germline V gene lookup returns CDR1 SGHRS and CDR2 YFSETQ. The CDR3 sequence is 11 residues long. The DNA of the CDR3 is TGCGCCAGCGCGTCACGGAATGAGCAGTTCTTC. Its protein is CASASRNEQFF.

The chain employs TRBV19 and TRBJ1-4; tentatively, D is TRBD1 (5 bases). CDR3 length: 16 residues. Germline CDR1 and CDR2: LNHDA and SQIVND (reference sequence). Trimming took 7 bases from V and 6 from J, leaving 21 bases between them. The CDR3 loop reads CASTRTDVPRDEKLFF. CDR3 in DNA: TGTGCCAGTACCCGGACCGACGTACCCAGGGATGAAAAACTGTTTTTT.

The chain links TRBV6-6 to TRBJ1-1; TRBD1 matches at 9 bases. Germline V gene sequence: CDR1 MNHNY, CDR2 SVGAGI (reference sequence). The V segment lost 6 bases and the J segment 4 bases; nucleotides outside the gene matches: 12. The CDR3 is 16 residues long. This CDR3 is CASSPKGQGGGTEAFF. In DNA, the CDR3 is TGTGCCAGCAGCCCAAAGGGACAGGGCGGCGGCACTGAAGCTTTCTTT.

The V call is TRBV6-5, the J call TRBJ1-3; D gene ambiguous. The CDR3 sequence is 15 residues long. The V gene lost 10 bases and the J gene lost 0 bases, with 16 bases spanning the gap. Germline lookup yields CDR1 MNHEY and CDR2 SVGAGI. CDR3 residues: CATELREVSGNTIYF. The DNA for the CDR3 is TGTGCCACCGAACTTCGGGAGGTCTCTGGAAACACCATATATTTT.

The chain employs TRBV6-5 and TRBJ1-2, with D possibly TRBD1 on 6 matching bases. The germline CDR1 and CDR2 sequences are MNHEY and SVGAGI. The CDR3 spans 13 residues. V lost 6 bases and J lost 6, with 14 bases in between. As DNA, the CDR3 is TGTGCCAGCAGATTTACAGGGTACGATGGCTACACCTTC. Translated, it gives CASRFTGYDGYTF.

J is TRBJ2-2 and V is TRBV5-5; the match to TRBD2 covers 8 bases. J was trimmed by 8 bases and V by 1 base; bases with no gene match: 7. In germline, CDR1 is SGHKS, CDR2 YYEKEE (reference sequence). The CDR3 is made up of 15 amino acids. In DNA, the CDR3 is TGTGCCAGCAGCTTGCTAGGGACTAGTCCTGGGGAGCTGTTTTTT. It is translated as CASSLLGTSPGELFF. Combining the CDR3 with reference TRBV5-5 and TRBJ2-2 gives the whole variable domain DAGVTQSPTHLIKTRGQQVTLRCSPISGHKSVSWYQQVLGQGPQFIFQYYEKEERGRGNFPDRFSARQFPNYSSELNVNALLLGDSALYLCASSLLGTSPGELFFGEGSRLTVL.

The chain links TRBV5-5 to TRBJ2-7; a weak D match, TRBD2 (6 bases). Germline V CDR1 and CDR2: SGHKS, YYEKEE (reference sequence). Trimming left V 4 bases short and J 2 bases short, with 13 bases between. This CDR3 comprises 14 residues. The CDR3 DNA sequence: TGTGCCAGCAGCCCGGGGGACGGTACCTACGAGCAGTACTTC. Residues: CASSPGDGTYEQYF.

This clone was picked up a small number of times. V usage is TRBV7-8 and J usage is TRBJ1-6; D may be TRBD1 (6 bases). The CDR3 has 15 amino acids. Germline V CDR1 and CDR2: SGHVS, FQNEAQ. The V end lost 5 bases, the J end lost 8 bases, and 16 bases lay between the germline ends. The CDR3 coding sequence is TGTGCCAGCAGCCCCCGAGGGGGTAAGGATTCACCCCTCCACTTT. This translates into CASSPRGGKDSPLHF.

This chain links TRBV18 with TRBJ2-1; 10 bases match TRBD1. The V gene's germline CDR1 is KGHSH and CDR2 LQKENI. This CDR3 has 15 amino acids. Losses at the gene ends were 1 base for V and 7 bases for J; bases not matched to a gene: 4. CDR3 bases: TGTGCCAGCTCACCACTAGGGACAGGGGAGAATGAGCAGTTCTTC. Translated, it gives CASSPLGTGENEQFF.